The clone carrying this TCR beta chain was counted a few times. What it binds is not known. This CDR3 region has 14 residues. With 5 bases removed from V and 0 bases from J, the gap between germline ends came to 12 bases. The V gene's germline CDR1 is DFQATT and CDR2 SNEGSKA (reference sequence). This sample was taken from a study of vaccination and CD4 T cells after COVID-19. Whole-study context: Post-COVID draws came a median around 100 days after diagnosis (range 35 to 161).

Researchers used the Oncomine TCR Beta short-read assay to sequence DNA from cultured CD4+ T cells. It was cultured CD4+ T cells from which genomic DNA was extracted. From the PCR reads, TCRdb called clonotypes with MiXCR, one entry per CDR3 protein. Of 20,000 to 25,000 distinct CDR3 sequences listed, less than 40% were seen once; the top ten hold approximately 3%. Indicated time point: late sampling 161 to 241 days after vaccination in three convalescent patients. The treatment here: roughly 11-day PBMC culture with coronavirus spike peptide pools or control peptides (ViraFEST assay). IL-2 at 9.5 to 10 IU/ml and peptide pools at around 10 ug/ml were added to PBMCs cultured at around 2 million per well. These CD4+ T cells came from roughly 11-day cultures by negative selection.

The TCR comes from a human donor who had recovered from COVID-19. This sequence joins TRBV20-1 and TRBJ2-3, with unresolved D. The sample consisted of CD4+ T cells from blood, cultured in vitro, taken about 7 months after SARS-CoV-2 vaccination. The CDR3 region has the DNA TGCAGTGCTCGATTATTAGATAGCACAGATACGCAGTATTTT. The encoded protein is CSARLLDSTDTQYF.